What follows is one T cell receptor (beta chain) and its context. Its target is unknown. The junction shows a germline mismatch at one end, possibly a read error. This CDR3 is 11 amino acids long. Looked up from germline, CDR1 is MNHEY and CDR2 is SMNVEV (reference sequence). Nobody among the patients had been given any treatment before thyroid surgery. In the source study's methods: A classifier of distant metastasis in papillary thyroid cancer was built from CDR3 differences (across clinicopathological groups). TCRdb re-analyzed the PCR reads through MiXCR. For this entry, the V and J calls and clone size follow TCRdb and not the study's own pipeline. The top ten hold roughly 20% of the sample, which has tens of thousands of clones, around 15% seen once. The record originates from a study of metastatic and nonmetastatic thyroid tumors. The wider study: Repertoires of blood and of tissue (tumor or nodule) from malignant and benign thyroid patients were compared. General study findings and limits: Versus benign nodules, malignant thyroid tumors reportedly had significantly higher TCR beta diversity, in blood and tumor.

The receptor was isolated from a female donor with papillary thyroid cancer or a benign thyroid nodule (not recorded which). Some clones in this sample may be carry-over from other donors' samples. The sequenced sample was blood. The chain is built from TRBV27 and TRBJ2-1; no definite D call. CDR3 protein: CANSRYNERFF. In nucleotides, the CDR3 is TGTGCCAACAGCCGGTACAATGAGCGGTTCTTC.